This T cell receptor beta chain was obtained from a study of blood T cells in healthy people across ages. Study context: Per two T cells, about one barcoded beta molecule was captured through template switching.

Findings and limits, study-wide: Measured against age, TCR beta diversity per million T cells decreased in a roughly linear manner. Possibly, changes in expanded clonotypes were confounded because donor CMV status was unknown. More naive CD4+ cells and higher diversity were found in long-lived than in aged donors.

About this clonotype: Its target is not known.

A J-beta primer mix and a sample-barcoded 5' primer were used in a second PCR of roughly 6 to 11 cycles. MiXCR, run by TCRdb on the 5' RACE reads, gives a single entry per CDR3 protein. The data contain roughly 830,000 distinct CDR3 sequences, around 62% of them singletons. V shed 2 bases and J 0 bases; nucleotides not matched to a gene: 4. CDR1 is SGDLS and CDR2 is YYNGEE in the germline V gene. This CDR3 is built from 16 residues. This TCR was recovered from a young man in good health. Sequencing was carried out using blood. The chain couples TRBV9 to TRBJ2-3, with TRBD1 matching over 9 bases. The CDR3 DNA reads TGTGCCAGCAGCGTTTCCGGGACAGGGAGCACAGATACGCAGTATTTT. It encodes CASSVSGTGSTDTQYF.